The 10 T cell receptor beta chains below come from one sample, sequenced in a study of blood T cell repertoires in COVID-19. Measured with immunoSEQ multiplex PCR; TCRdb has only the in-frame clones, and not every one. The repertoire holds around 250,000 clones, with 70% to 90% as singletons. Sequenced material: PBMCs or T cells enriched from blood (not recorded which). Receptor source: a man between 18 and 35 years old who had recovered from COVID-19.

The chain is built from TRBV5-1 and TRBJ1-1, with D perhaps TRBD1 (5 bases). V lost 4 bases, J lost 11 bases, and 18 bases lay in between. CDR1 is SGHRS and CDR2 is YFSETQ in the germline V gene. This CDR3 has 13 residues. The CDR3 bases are TGCGCCAGCAGCCCGGCGGGGGATTTAGGGGCTTTCTTT. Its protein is CASSPAGDLGAFF.

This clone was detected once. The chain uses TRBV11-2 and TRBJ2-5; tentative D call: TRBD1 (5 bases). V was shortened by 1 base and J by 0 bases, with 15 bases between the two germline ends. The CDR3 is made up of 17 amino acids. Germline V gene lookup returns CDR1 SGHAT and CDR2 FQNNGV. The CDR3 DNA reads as TGTGCCAGCAGCTTAGGGACACGACCTTTGTACCAAGAGACCCAGTACTTC. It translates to CASSLGTRPLYQETQYF.

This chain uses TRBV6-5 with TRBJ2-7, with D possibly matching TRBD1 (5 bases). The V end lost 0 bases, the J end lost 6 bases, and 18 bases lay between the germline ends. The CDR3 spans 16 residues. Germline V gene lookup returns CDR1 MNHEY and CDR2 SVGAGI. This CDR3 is CASSYSRQQLTGEQYF. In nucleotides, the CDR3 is TGTGCCAGCAGTTACTCGAGACAGCAACTGACGGGCGAGCAGTACTTC.

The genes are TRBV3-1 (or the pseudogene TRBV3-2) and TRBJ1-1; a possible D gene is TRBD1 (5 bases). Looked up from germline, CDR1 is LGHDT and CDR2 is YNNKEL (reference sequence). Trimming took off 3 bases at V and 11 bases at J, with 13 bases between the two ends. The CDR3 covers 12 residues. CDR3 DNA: TGTGCCAGCAGCCAGGAAGGGGTAATGGCTTTCTTT. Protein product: CASSQEGVMAFF.

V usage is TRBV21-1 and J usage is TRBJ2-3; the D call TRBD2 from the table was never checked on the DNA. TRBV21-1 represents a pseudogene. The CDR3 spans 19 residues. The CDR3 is CASSKPGLAGVGGTDTQYF. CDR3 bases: TGTGCCAGCAGCAAGCCGGGACTAGCGGGAGTTGGGGGCACAGATACGCAGTATTTT.

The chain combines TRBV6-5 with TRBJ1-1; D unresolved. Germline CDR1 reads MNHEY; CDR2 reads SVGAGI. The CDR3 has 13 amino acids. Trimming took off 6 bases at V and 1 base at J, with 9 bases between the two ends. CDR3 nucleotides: TGTGCCAGCAGCCTCGACTGGAACACTGAAGCTTTCTTT. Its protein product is CASSLDWNTEAFF.

The CDR3 nucleotides read TGTGCCACCAGCAGGGCTAGCGGGAGTCGTGAGCAGTTCTTC. It translates to CATSRASGSREQFF. The chain combines TRBV15 with TRBJ2-1, with 10 positions matching TRBD2. The CDR3 loop spans 14 amino acids. Germline CDR1 and CDR2: LNHNV and YYDKDF (reference sequence). Trimming at V came to 3 bases and at J to 9 bases, leaving 5 bases not matched to a gene.

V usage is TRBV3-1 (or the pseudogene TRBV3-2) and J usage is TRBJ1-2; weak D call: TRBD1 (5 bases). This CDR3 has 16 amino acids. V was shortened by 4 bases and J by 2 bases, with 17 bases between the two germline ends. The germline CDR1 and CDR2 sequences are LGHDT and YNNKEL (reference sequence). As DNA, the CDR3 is TGTGCCAGCAGCCCAGGAACAGGCGGGGCGAACTATGGCTACACCTTC. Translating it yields CASSPGTGGANYGYTF.

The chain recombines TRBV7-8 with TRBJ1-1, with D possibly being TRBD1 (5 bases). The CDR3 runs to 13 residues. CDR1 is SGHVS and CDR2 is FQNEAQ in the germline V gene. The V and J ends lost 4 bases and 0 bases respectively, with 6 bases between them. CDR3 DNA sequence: TGTGCCAGCAGCTCGGACATGAACACTGAAGCTTTCTTT. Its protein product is CASSSDMNTEAFF.

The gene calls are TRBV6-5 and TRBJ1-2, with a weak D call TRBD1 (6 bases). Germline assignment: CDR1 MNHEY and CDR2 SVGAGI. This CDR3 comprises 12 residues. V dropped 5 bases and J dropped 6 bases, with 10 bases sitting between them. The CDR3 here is CASSIHRDGYTF. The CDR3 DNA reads TGTGCCAGCAGTATACACAGGGATGGCTACACCTTC.